Below are 7 T cell receptor beta chains sequenced from a single sample in a study of shared clonotypes between healthy human individuals. Profiled with immunoSEQ multiplex PCR; TCRdb holds only in-frame clones, not every one. The sample yields more than 2,000,000 clones, around 94% seen once. Sequencing was carried out using naive CD4+ T cells sorted from blood. Subset specified: CD45RA+ positively selected. The receptors here all came from a man aged 18 to 29 in good health.

The gene calls are TRBV5-4 and TRBJ2-1; no reliable D call. V lost 4 bases and J lost 8, with 10 bases in between. CDR1 is SGHNT and CDR2 is YYREEE in the germline V gene (reference sequence). The CDR3 runs to 12 residues. The CDR3 region is CASSTSRDEQFF. The CDR3 nucleotides are TGTGCCAGCAGCACCAGCCGGGATGAGCAGTTCTTC. Combining the CDR3 with reference TRBV5-4 and TRBJ2-1 gives the whole variable domain ETGVTQSPTHLIKTRGQQVTLRCSSQSGHNTVSWYQQALGQGPQFIFQYYREEENGRGNFPPRFSGLQFPNYSSELNVNALELDDSALYLCASSTSRDEQFFGPGTRLTVL.

The gene calls are TRBV5-1 and TRBJ1-1; TRBD1 matches 7 bases. Germline V gene data show CDR1 as SGHRS and CDR2 as YFSETQ. With 5 bases clipped from V and 3 bases from J, the junction kept 13 bases outside the gene matches. The CDR3 runs 16 residues. The CDR3 nucleotides are TGCGCCAGCAGACAAGACAGGGCGATGACGCACACTGAAGCTTTCTTT. As protein: CASRQDRAMTHTEAFF.

With respect to this clone: The junction differs from germline at one of its ends, possibly a read error. The V gene is TRBV10-3, the J gene TRBJ2-7, with D perhaps TRBD1 (6 bases). CDR1 is ENHRY, CDR2 SYGVKD, per germline. The CDR3 length is 13 residues. The CDR3 is CAISELQGSQKKF. The CDR3 coding sequence is TGTGCCATCAGTGAGTTACAGGGATCCCAGAAAAAATTC.

The chain is built from TRBV7-9 and TRBJ1-1; D call uncertain. The CDR3 covers 13 residues. Trimming cost V 8 bases and J 1 base, with 11 bases left between them. Germline V CDR1 and CDR2: SEHNR, FQNEAQ (reference sequence). CDR3 residues: CASGGDGNTEAFF. The DNA of the CDR3 is TGTGCCAGCGGAGGAGACGGGAACACTGAAGCTTTCTTT.

The chain employs TRBV5-1 and TRBJ2-1; 8 nucleotides line up with TRBD1. V was clipped by 4 bases and J by 9 bases; unmatched bases: 9. The CDR3 contains 14 residues. Per the germline V gene, CDR1 is SGHRS and CDR2 is YFSETQ. The CDR3 bases are TGCGCCAGCAGCGGACAGGGACCATATGCTGAGCAGTTCTTC. It yields the protein CASSGQGPYAEQFF.

As regards this clone: Germline and junction disagree at one end, which may indicate a read error. Other DNA sequences in this specimen translate into the identical CDR3. The chain combines TRBV7-7 with TRBJ2-7, with 8 bases aligning to TRBD1. CDR1 SSHAT and CDR2 FNYEAQ come from the germline V gene (reference sequence). CDR3 length: 15 residues. The CDR3 coding sequence is TGTGCTAGCAGCCCGGGGACAGGAGGTTCCTACGAGCAGTACTTC. It is translated as CASSPGTGGSYEQYF. Full variable domain (rest looked up from reference TRBV7-7 and TRBJ2-7): GAGVSQSPRYKVTKRGQDVTLRCDPISSHATLYWYQQALGQGPEFLTYFNYEAQPDKSGLPSDRFSAERPEGSISTLTIQRTEQRDSAMYRCASSPGTGGSYEQYFGPGTRLTVT.

Note on this clone: The junction and the germline gene differ at one end; a read error may be behind it. The V gene is TRBV7-7, the J gene TRBJ2-3; TRBD2 might be the D (6 bases). The germline V gene has CDR1 SSHAT and CDR2 FNYEAQ (reference sequence). This CDR3 has 14 residues. This chain's CDR3 is CASSLAGTTDTQYF. CDR3 nucleotide sequence: TGTGCTAGCAGCTTAGCCGGGACTACAGATACGCAGTATTTT.